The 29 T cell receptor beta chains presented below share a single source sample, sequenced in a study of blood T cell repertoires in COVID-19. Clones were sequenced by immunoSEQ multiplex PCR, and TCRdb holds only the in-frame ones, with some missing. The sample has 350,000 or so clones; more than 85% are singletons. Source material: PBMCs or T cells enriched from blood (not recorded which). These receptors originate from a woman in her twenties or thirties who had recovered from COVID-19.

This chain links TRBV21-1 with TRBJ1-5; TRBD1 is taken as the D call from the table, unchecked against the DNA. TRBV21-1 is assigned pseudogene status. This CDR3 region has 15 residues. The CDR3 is CASSKTGTGKEPQHF. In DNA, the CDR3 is TGTGCCAGCAGCAAAACCGGGACAGGGAAGGAGCCCCAGCATTTT.

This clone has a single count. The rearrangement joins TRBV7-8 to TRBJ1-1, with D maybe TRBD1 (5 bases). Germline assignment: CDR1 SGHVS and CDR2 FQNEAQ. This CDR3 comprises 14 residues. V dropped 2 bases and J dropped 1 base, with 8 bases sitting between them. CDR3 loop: CASSLNTGNTEAFF. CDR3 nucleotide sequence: TGTGCCAGCAGCTTAAACACAGGGAACACTGAAGCTTTCTTT.

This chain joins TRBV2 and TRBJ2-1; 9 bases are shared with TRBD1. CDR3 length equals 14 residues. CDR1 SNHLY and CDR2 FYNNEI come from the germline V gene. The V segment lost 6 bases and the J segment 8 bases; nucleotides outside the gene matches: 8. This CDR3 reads CASSLGQGTDEQFF. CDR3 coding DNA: TGTGCCAGCAGCCTGGGACAGGGAACCGATGAGCAGTTCTTC.

This chain's CDR3 is CAGSDRADPYGYTF. The CDR3 DNA follows: TGTGCCGGAAGCGACAGGGCTGATCCTTATGGCTACACCTTC. V and J are TRBV27 and TRBJ1-2, with 7 bases identical to TRBD1. This CDR3 region has 14 residues. Germline V gives CDR1 MNHEY, CDR2 SMNVEV (reference sequence). The V gene end was trimmed by 11 bases and the J gene end by 5 bases; junction bases not matched to a gene: 14.

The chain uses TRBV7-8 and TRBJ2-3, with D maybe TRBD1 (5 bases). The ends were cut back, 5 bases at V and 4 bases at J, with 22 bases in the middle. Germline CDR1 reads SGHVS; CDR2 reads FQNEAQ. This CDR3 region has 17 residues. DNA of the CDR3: TGTGCCAGCAGCCCACATTTCGTAAAGGGGCTTGCAGATACGCAGTATTTT. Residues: CASSPHFVKGLADTQYF.

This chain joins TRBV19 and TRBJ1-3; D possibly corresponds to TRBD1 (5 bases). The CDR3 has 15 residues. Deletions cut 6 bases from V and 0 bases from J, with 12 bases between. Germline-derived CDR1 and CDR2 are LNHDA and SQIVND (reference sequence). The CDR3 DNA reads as TGTGCCAGTAGCCCGACAGCTTCCTCTGGAAACACCATATATTTT. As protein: CASSPTASSGNTIYF.

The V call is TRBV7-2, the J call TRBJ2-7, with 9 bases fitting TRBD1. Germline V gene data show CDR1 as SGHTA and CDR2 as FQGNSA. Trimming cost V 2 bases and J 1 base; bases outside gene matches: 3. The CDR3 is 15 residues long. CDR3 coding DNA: TGTGCCAGCAGCTTACGACAGGGGGGGTCCTACGAGCAGTACTTC. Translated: CASSLRQGGSYEQYF.

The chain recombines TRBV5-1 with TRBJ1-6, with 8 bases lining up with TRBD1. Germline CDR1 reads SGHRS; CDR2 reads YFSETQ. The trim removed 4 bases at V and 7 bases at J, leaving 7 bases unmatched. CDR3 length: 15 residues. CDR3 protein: CASSLRTGQNSPLHF. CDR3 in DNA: TGCGCCAGCAGCCTGCGGACAGGGCAGAATTCACCCCTCCACTTT.

DNA for the CDR3: TGTGCCAGCAGCTCGCCTGAGACCGGGACAACTAACTATGGCTACACCTTC. Its translation is CASSSPETGTTNYGYTF. This chain uses TRBV7-8 with TRBJ1-2, with a possible D match to TRBD1 (6 bases). V lost 4 bases, J lost 0 bases, and 18 bases lay in between. CDR1 and CDR2 from the germline V gene are SGHVS and FQNEAQ. The CDR3 sequence is 17 residues long. The full variable domain, completed using reference TRBV7-8 and TRBJ1-2, is GAGVSQSPRYKVAKRGQDVALRCDPISGHVSLFWYQQALGQGPEFLTYFQNEAQLDKSGLPSDRFFAERPEGSVSTLKIQRTQQEDSAVYLCASSSPETGTTNYGYTFGSGTRLTVV.

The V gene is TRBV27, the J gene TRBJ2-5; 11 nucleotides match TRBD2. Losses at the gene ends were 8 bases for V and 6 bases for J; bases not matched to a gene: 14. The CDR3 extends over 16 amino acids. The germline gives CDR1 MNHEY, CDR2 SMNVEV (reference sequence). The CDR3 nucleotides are TGTGCCAGCGGTACACTATCTAGCGGGGGGCCCAAGACCCAGTACTTC. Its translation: CASGTLSSGGPKTQYF.

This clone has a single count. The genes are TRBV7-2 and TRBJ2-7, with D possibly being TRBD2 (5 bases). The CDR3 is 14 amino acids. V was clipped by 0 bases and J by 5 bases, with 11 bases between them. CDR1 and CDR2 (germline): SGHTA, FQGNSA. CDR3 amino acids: CASSLAFGRDEQYF. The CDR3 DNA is TGTGCCAGCAGCTTAGCGTTTGGGCGGGACGAGCAGTACTTC.

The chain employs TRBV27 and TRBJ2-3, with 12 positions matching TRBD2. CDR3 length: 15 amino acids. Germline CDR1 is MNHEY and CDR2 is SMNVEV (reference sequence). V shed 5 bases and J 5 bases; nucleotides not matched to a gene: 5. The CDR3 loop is CASSTSGGSIDTQYF. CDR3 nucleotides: TGTGCCAGCAGTACTAGCGGGGGGTCAATAGATACGCAGTATTTT.

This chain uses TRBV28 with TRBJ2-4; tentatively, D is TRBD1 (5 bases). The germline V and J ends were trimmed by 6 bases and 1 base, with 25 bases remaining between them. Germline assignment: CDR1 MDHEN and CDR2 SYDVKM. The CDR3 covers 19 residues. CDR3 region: CASSAVGQQHVYAKNIQYF. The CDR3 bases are TGTGCCAGCAGCGCGGTGGGGCAGCAACATGTCTACGCCAAAAACATTCAGTACTTC.

CDR3 region: CASSLAIRDEQYF. The DNA of the CDR3 is TGTGCCAGCAGCTTGGCCATTCGGGACGAGCAGTACTTC. The rearrangement links TRBV5-6 to TRBJ2-7; no clear D. The CDR3 contains 13 residues. The germline V gene encodes CDR1 SGHDT and CDR2 YYEEEE. V gave up 0 bases and J gave up 5 bases, with 9 bases separating them.

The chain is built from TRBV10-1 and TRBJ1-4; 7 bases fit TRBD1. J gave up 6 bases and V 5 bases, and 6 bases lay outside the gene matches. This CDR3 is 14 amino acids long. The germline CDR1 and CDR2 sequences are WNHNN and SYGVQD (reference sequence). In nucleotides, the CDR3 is TGCGCCAGCAGTCGGACAGGTTGGGATGAAAAACTGTTTTTT. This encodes CASSRTGWDEKLFF.

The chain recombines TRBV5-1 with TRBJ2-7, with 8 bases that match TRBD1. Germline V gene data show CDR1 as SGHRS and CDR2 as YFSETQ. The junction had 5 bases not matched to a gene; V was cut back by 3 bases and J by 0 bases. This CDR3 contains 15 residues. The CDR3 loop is CASSSGQGGSYEQYF. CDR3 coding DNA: TGCGCCAGCAGCTCCGGACAGGGCGGCTCCTACGAGCAGTACTTC.

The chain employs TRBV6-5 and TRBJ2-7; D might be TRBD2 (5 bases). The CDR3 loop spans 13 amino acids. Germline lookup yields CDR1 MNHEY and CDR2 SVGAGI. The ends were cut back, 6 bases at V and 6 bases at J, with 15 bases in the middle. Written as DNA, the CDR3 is TGTGCCAGCAGCTCGAACGGGATCCGCGAGCAGTACTTC. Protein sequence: CASSSNGIREQYF.

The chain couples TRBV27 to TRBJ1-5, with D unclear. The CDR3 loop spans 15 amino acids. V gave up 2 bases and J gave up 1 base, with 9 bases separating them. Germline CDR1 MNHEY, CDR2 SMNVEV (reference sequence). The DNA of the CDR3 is TGTGCCAGCAGTTTAATGGCAGGAAGCAATCAGCCCCAGCATTTT. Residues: CASSLMAGSNQPQHF.

The CDR3 sequence: CASSLVGVTAGGEKLFF. CDR3 sequence (DNA): TGCGCCAGCAGCTTGGTTGGGGTCACGGCGGGAGGTGAAAAACTGTTTTTT. V is TRBV5-1 and J is TRBJ1-4; D not resolved. The V end lost 0 bases, the J end lost 7 bases, and 19 bases lay between the germline ends. The CDR3 runs to 17 residues. Germline lookup yields CDR1 SGHRS and CDR2 YFSETQ.

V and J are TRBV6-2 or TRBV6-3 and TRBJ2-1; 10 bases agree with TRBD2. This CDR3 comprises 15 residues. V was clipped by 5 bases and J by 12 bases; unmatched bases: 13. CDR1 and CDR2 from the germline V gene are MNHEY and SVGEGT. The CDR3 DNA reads TGTGCCAGCAGTCCCCCCCTAGCGGGGGCCCCCCGGCAGTTCTTC. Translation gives CASSPPLAGAPRQFF.

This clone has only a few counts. The CDR3 loop is CASTRTGESEAFF. In DNA, the CDR3 is TGCGCCAGCACCAGGACAGGGGAAAGTGAAGCTTTCTTT. V and J are TRBV10-2 and TRBJ1-1, with 9 bases lining up with TRBD1. The CDR3 has 13 residues. Germline loops: CDR1 WSHSY, CDR2 SAAADI. V was clipped by 7 bases and J by 7 bases; unmatched bases: 7.

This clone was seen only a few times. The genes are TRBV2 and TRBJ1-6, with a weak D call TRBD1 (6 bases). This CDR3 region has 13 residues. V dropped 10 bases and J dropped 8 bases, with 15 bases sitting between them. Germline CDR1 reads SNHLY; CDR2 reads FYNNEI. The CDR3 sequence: CATQGLGDSPLHF. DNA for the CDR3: TGTGCCACCCAGGGGCTGGGCGATTCACCCCTCCACTTT.

CDR3 region: CASSRQGPNQPQHF. As DNA, the CDR3 is TGTGCCAGCAGTCGACAGGGTCCCAATCAGCCCCAGCATTTT. This chain uses TRBV6-2 or TRBV6-3 with TRBJ1-5; 7 positions match TRBD1. With 5 bases clipped from V and 3 bases from J, the junction kept 4 bases outside the gene matches. This CDR3 has 14 amino acids. The germline V gene encodes CDR1 MNHEY and CDR2 SVGEGT.

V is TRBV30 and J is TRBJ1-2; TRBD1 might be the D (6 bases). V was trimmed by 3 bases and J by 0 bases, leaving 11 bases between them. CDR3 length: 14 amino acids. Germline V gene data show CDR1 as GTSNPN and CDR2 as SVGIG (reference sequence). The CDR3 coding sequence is TGTGCCTGGAGAAAGACAGGTTCTAACTATGGCTACACCTTC. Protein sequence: CAWRKTGSNYGYTF. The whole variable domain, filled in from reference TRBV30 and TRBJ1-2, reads SQTIHQWPATLVQPVGSPLSLECTVEGTSNPNLYWYRQAAGRGLQLLFYSVGIGQISSEVPQNLSASRPQDRQFILSSKKLLLSDSGFYLCAWRKTGSNYGYTFGSGTRLTVV.

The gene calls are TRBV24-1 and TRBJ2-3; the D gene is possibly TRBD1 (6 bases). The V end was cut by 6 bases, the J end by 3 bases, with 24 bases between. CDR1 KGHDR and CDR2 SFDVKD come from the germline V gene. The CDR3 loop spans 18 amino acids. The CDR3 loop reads CATSQPQGSQGVTDTQYF. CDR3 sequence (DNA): TGTGCCACCAGTCAGCCTCAAGGGTCACAGGGCGTGACAGATACGCAGTATTTT.

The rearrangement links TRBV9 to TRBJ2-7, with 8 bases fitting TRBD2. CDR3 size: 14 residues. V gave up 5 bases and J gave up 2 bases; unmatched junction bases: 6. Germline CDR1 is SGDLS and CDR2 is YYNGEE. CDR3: CASSPGGRTYEQYF. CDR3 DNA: TGTGCCAGCAGTCCGGGAGGGAGGACCTACGAGCAGTACTTC.

The CDR3 nucleotides are TGTGCCAGCAGCTTAGGCCCAGACTCCTATAATTCACCCCTCCACTTT. This encodes CASSLGPDSYNSPLHF. The V call is TRBV13, the J call TRBJ1-6; no reliable D call. This CDR3 region has 16 residues. V lost 0 bases, J lost 0 bases, and 6 bases lay in between. Germline loops: CDR1 PRHDT, CDR2 FYEKMQ (reference sequence).

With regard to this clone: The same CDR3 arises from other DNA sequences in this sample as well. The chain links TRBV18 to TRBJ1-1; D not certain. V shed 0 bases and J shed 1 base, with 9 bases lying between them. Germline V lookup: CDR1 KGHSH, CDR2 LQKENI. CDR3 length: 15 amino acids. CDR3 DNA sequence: TGTGCCAGCTCACCACCGACTGTAACGAACACTGAAGCTTTCTTT. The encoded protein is CASSPPTVTNTEAFF.

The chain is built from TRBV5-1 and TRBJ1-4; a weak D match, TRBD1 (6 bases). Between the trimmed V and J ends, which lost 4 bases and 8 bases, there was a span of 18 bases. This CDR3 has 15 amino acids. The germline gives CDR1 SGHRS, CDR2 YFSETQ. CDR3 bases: TGCGCCAGCAGCACGACGGGACATATCGAGGAAAAACTGTTTTTT. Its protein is CASSTTGHIEEKLFF.